This record concerns one T cell receptor beta chain sequence. Repertoires were generated with immunoSEQ multiplex PCR, while TCRdb's copy carries only in-frame clones and drops some. Of fewer than 75,000 clones listed, 94% were seen once; the top ten hold 1.5% to 2%. This specimen comes from a study of cytomegalovirus exposure and HLA in healthy donors. Germline V gene data show CDR1 as SGDLS and CDR2 as YYNGEE. The CDR3 contains 14 residues. Trimming took off 0 bases at V and 9 bases at J, with 16 bases between the two ends. The sequenced material came from PBMCs. The V call is TRBV9, the J call TRBJ2-7, with D unclear. This receptor was obtained from a young woman in good health and CMV-seropositive. CDR3 sequence reads: CASSVDYNGRRQYF. The CDR3 nucleotides are TGTGCCAGCAGCGTAGACTACAACGGCCGTCGGCAGTACTTC.